The entry that follows covers one T cell receptor beta chain sequence. CDR1 and CDR2 (germline): MDHEN, SYDVKM. Trimming shortened V by 3 bases and J by 8 bases, and 13 bases separated the two germline ends. The CDR3 totals 13 residues. This entry is derived from a study of patients and donors after allogeneic stem cell transplantation. TCRdb ran MiXCR on the RT-PCR reads and lists one entry per CDR3 protein. The table has 20,000 or so distinct CDR3 sequences, around 4.5% seen once. The chain links TRBV28 to TRBJ1-2; possibly TRBD1 for D (5 bases). The specimen sequenced was blood, either unsorted or a sorted T cell fraction (not recorded which). The sequence came from a human donor who was either an allogeneic HSCT recipient or a stem cell or donor lymphocyte infusion donor (not recorded which). It is not recorded whose cells these are; they may come from a transplant donor. The CDR3 DNA reads as TGTGCCAGCAGTTTTCAGGGAGTGCAAGGCTACACCTTC. This encodes CASSFQGVQGYTF.